Listed here are 15 T cell receptor beta chains from one sample, sequenced in a study of T cell responses to AZD1222 COVID-19 vaccine (dated by TCRdb to the early 2020s). Library construction relied on the immunoSEQ multiplex PCR assay. The table was pulled from immuneACCESS by TCRdb, which kept in-frame rearrangements only. Such tables lose some clones; where checked, under half of the loss comes from unresolved V genes, and the rest has no known cause. The sample has roughly 67,000 clones on record, 89% of them singletons. The top ten constitute about 28% of the sample. The time point label here, explained by the study, means: about 28 days (+/-7) after the second vaccine dose. Here the sequenced sample was peripheral blood, taken 28 days after the second AZD1222 dose. The receptor set was obtained from an adult who received the AZD1222 COVID-19 vaccine.

The rearrangement joins TRBV10-3 to TRBJ1-2; D is unclear. The CDR3 length is 13 residues. V was shortened by 11 bases and J by 3 bases, with 16 bases between the two germline ends. Germline V lookup: CDR1 ENHRY, CDR2 SYGVKD. The CDR3 region is CASRGLGDYGYTF. The CDR3 DNA follows: TGTGCCTCACGAGGTTTGGGTGACTATGGCTACACCTTC.

This clone was counted once. V and J are TRBV19 and TRBJ2-1, with D possibly called TRBD1 or TRBD2 (5 bases each). The CDR3 has 15 residues. V lost 6 bases to trimming and J lost 5 bases, with 17 bases between them. Germline-derived CDR1 and CDR2 are LNHDA and SQIVND (reference sequence). CDR3 nucleotide sequence: TGTGCCAGTAGAGAAGAACCGGGACGGCACAATGAGCAGTTCTTC. This codes for CASREEPGRHNEQFF.

This chain uses TRBV12-5 with TRBJ2-7, with D perhaps TRBD1 or TRBD2 (5 bases each). Deletions cut 3 bases from V and 2 bases from J, with 8 bases between. The CDR3 runs to 13 residues. Germline CDR1 reads LGHNT; CDR2 reads FRNRAP. CDR3 nucleotide sequence: TGTGCTAGTGGTTTTGGGGGACCCTACGAGCAGTACTTC. Translated, it gives CASGFGGPYEQYF.

V is TRBV28 and J is TRBJ2-1; D unclear. The CDR3 has 16 amino acids. Per germline, CDR1 MDHEN and CDR2 SYDVKM. Trimming removed 6 bases at V and 0 bases at J, with 15 bases between. The DNA of the CDR3 is TGTGCCAGCAGAAACCCGTTGGGAAGCTCCTACAATGAGCAGTTCTTC. Translated, it gives CASRNPLGSSYNEQFF.

V usage is TRBV9 and J usage is TRBJ2-2; no firm D call. Between the trimmed V and J ends, which lost 4 bases and 7 bases, there was a span of 11 bases. Looked up from germline, CDR1 is SGDLS and CDR2 is YYNGEE. CDR3 size: 13 residues. Here the CDR3 DNA reads TGTGCCAGCAGCCCGGAGTATGGCGGGGAGCTGTTTTTT. Residues: CASSPEYGGELFF.

The genes are TRBV7-9 and TRBJ1-4, with D hard to call. Per germline, CDR1 SEHNR and CDR2 FQNEAQ (reference sequence). This CDR3 region has 13 residues. Trimming left V 3 bases short and J 3 bases short, with 5 bases between. The CDR3 spells CASSFWSNEKLFF. The CDR3 nucleotides read TGTGCCAGCAGCTTTTGGTCTAATGAAAAACTGTTTTTT.

V gene TRBV5-1 combines with J gene TRBJ2-2; tentatively, D is TRBD1 (6 bases). The germline CDR1 and CDR2 sequences are SGHRS and YFSETQ. The length of the CDR3 is 15 residues. V gave up 4 bases and J gave up 0 bases, with 10 bases separating them. Written as DNA, the CDR3 is TGCGCCAGCAGCAGGGACACCACGAACACCGGGGAGCTGTTTTTT. Its translation is CASSRDTTNTGELFF.

In its sample, this clone was seen once. This chain uses TRBV5-1 with TRBJ2-5, with a weak D call TRBD1 (5 bases). Trimming stripped 0 bases from V and 7 bases from J, with 13 bases between. This CDR3 contains 14 residues. CDR1 is SGHRS, CDR2 YFSETQ, per germline. CDR3 loop: CASSLEQGRGTQYF. CDR3 nucleotides: TGCGCCAGCAGCTTGGAGCAGGGTAGAGGGACCCAGTACTTC.

The chain links TRBV6-5 to TRBJ2-3, with D perhaps matching TRBD2 (5 bases). V lost 7 bases, J lost 3 bases, and 8 bases lay in between. The germline V gene has CDR1 MNHEY and CDR2 SVGAGI. The CDR3 covers 12 residues. The CDR3 DNA is TGTGCCAGCACGGGGAGTACAGATACGCAGTATTTT. Translating gives CASTGSTDTQYF.

This chain uses TRBV7-9 with TRBJ1-5, with D possibly TRBD1 on 5 matching bases. This CDR3 spans 13 amino acids. CDR1 is SEHNR, CDR2 FQNEAQ, per germline (reference sequence). Trimming shortened V by 3 bases and J by 7 bases, and 10 bases separated the two germline ends. The CDR3 DNA reads TGTGCCAGCAGCTTGGGGGATCGACAGCCCCAGCATTTT. This translates into CASSLGDRQPQHF. Full variable domain (rest looked up from reference TRBV7-9 and TRBJ1-5): DTGVSQNPRHKITKRGQNVTFRCDPISEHNRLYWYRQTLGQGPEFLTYFQNEAQLEKSRLLSDRFSAERPKGSFSTLEIQRTEQGDSAMYLCASSLGDRQPQHFGDGTRLSIL.

This chain connects TRBV6-1 to TRBJ1-6; D unclear. Germline V gives CDR1 MNHNS, CDR2 SASEGT. The CDR3 covers 15 residues. V was shortened by 2 bases and J by 6 bases, with 11 bases between the two germline ends. CDR3 amino acids: CASSELRGVNSPLHF. The CDR3 DNA is TGTGCCAGCAGTGAACTCCGGGGAGTTAATTCACCCCTCCACTTT.

The rearrangement uses TRBV19 and TRBJ2-7, with a tentative D call TRBD2 (6 bases). The germline CDR1 and CDR2 sequences are LNHDA and SQIVND (reference sequence). Trimming shortened V by 0 bases and J by 6 bases, and 15 bases separated the two germline ends. The CDR3 runs to 15 residues. CDR3 sequence: CASSIEYPGVGEQYF. The CDR3 DNA follows: TGTGCCAGTAGTATAGAGTACCCGGGGGTCGGCGAGCAGTACTTC.

This clone is a singleton in its sample. J is TRBJ2-7 and V is TRBV3-1 (or the pseudogene TRBV3-2), with 8 bases identical to TRBD2. Germline values: CDR1 LGHDT, CDR2 YNNKEL (reference sequence). CDR3 size: 13 residues. V shed 8 bases, J shed 6 bases, and the junction held 9 bases outside the gene matches. CDR3 coding DNA: TGTGCCAGCGCTCGGACTAGCATTTTCGAGCAGTACTTC. Encoded protein: CASARTSIFEQYF.

This chain links TRBV10-3 with TRBJ2-7; a possible D gene is TRBD1 (6 bases). The CDR3 has 12 amino acids. Germline V lookup: CDR1 ENHRY, CDR2 SYGVKD. The V and J ends lost 6 bases and 7 bases respectively, with 13 bases between them. The CDR3 region has the DNA TGTGCCATCAGGGCAGGGGCGGGTGAGCAGTACTTC. The encoded protein is CAIRAGAGEQYF.

This chain uses TRBV28 with TRBJ2-1, with 11 bases matching TRBD2. The V gene end was trimmed by 7 bases and the J gene end by 3 bases; junction bases not matched to a gene: 8. Germline V gene lookup returns CDR1 MDHEN and CDR2 SYDVKM. The CDR3 runs 16 residues. This CDR3 reads CASIPGGTSGYNEQFF. The CDR3 DNA is TGTGCCAGCATCCCGGGAGGGACTAGCGGCTACAATGAGCAGTTCTTC.